The rows below give T cell receptor beta chains drawn from one sample of a study of blood T cell repertoires in COVID-19. Libraries were prepared by immunoSEQ multiplex PCR; TCRdb keeps only in-frame clonotypes and omits some of them. This table has some 35,000 clones, approximately 88% appearing once. The material sequenced was peripheral blood. These receptor sequences come from a human donor in a cohort sampled during active COVID-19. Both conserved end residues are part of each CDR3. The D gene is left open where the match is weak. A clone size is listed for some rows: how often the clone was seen (once, few, many), or a class if it is expanded.

cdr3_nt: TGCGCCAGCAGCGAAGGGACAGGGCCCTACGAGCAGTACTTC
cdr3_aa: CASSEGTGPYEQYF
clone_size: -
d_call: TRBD1
v_call: TRBV5-1
j_call: TRBJ2-7

cdr3_nt: TGTGCCAGCAGTGTAACGACTGCCCGAGGGACTGAAGCTTTCTTT
cdr3_aa: CASSVTTARGTEAFF
clone_size: -
d_call: -
v_call: TRBV27
j_call: TRBJ1-1

cdr3_nt: TGTGCCAGCAGTTGGGCCCTGGCCTACGAGCAGTACTTC
cdr3_aa: CASSWALAYEQYF
clone_size: -
d_call: -
v_call: TRBV28
j_call: TRBJ2-7

cdr3_nt: TGTGCCAGCAGCCTCCGGGACAGGGGGTATTTCTCTGGAAACACCATATATTTT
cdr3_aa: CASSLRDRGYFSGNTIYF
clone_size: -
d_call: TRBD1
v_call: TRBV5-6
j_call: TRBJ1-3

cdr3_nt: TGCGCCAGCAGCCAAGACGGACAGTCCAATGAGCAGTTCTTC
cdr3_aa: CASSQDGQSNEQFF
clone_size: -
d_call: -
v_call: TRBV4-1
j_call: TRBJ2-1

cdr3_nt: TGCGCCAGCAGCTTGACAGGCCCCCAAGAGACCCAGTACTTC
cdr3_aa: CASSLTGPQETQYF
clone_size: -
d_call: -
v_call: TRBV5-1
j_call: TRBJ2-5

cdr3_nt: TGTGCCAGCAGTACTCTCAGGGGGCGGTCTGAGTATGGCTACACCTTC
cdr3_aa: CASSTLRGRSEYGYTF
clone_size: once
d_call: TRBD1
v_call: TRBV28
j_call: TRBJ1-2

cdr3_nt: TGCAGCTCAGCGAACAGGGCCGAGAACACTGAAGCTTTCTTT
cdr3_aa: CSSANRAENTEAFF
clone_size: -
d_call: -
v_call: TRBV29-1
j_call: TRBJ1-1

cdr3_nt: TGTGCCAGTGGGACTAGCGGGAGACGAGAGACCCAGTACTTC
cdr3_aa: CASGTSGRRETQYF
clone_size: -
d_call: TRBD2
v_call: TRBV7-9
j_call: TRBJ2-5

cdr3_nt: TGTGCCAGCAGCTTAGGGGGACAGGGGGCAGGTGGTGAAAAACTGTTTTTT
cdr3_aa: CASSLGGQGAGGEKLFF
clone_size: few
d_call: TRBD1
v_call: TRBV7-2
j_call: TRBJ1-4

cdr3_nt: TGCGCCAGCAGCCCTCGTGGGGGGTCTGGAAACACCATATATTTT
cdr3_aa: CASSPRGGSGNTIYF
clone_size: -
d_call: -
v_call: TRBV5-1
j_call: TRBJ1-3

cdr3_nt: TGCAGCACCCAAACTAGCGGGAGGGCCAGGCATGAGCAGTTCTTC
cdr3_aa: CSTQTSGRARHEQFF
clone_size: once
d_call: TRBD2
v_call: TRBV29-1
j_call: TRBJ2-1

cdr3_nt: TGTGCCAGCAGCCTACTGGGGGGGCTGAATGAGCAGTTCTTC
cdr3_aa: CASSLLGGLNEQFF
clone_size: -
d_call: -
v_call: TRBV5-8
j_call: TRBJ2-1

cdr3_nt: TGTGCCAGCAGTGAAATGGGGACAGAGGGTTCACCCCTCCACTTT
cdr3_aa: CASSEMGTEGSPLHF
clone_size: once
d_call: TRBD1
v_call: TRBV6-1
j_call: TRBJ1-6

cdr3_nt: TGCGCCAGCAGCTCGCGGGATGTCTCCTACGAGCAGTACTTC
cdr3_aa: CASSSRDVSYEQYF
clone_size: once
d_call: -
v_call: TRBV5-1
j_call: TRBJ2-7

cdr3_nt: TGTGCCTGGAGTGGGTTTGGCAGCTCTGGAAACACCATATATTTT
cdr3_aa: CAWSGFGSSGNTIYF
clone_size: once
d_call: -
v_call: TRBV30
j_call: TRBJ1-3

cdr3_nt: TGCAGTGCTGGACAGGGTAATGAGCAGTACTTC
cdr3_aa: CSAGQGNEQYF
clone_size: -
d_call: TRBD1
v_call: TRBV20-1
j_call: TRBJ2-7

cdr3_nt: TGTGCCAGCACAGGGGCAGCCTATGGCTACACCTTC
cdr3_aa: CASTGAAYGYTF
clone_size: -
d_call: -
v_call: TRBV2
j_call: TRBJ1-2

cdr3_nt: TGCGCCAGCAGCTTGCCGGACTTGCAGTACAATGAGCAGTTCTTC
cdr3_aa: CASSLPDLQYNEQFF
clone_size: once
d_call: -
v_call: TRBV5-1
j_call: TRBJ2-1

cdr3_nt: TGTGCCAGCAGAGACACGGCGGGTGGCTACACCTTC
cdr3_aa: CASRDTAGGYTF
clone_size: once
d_call: -
v_call: TRBV2
j_call: TRBJ1-2

cdr3_nt: TGTGCCAGCAGTTTAAGGGTCGGCGGGAACCAGCCCCAGCATTTT
cdr3_aa: CASSLRVGGNQPQHF
clone_size: -
d_call: -
v_call: TRBV28
j_call: TRBJ1-5

cdr3_nt: TGTGCCAGCAGTTTTCGGAGACAGAGCTATGGCTACACCTTC
cdr3_aa: CASSFRRQSYGYTF
clone_size: -
d_call: -
v_call: TRBV28
j_call: TRBJ1-2

cdr3_nt: TGCGCCAGCAGCCGGGTCCCTGGACTAGCGGGAGGAGGGGAGCTGTTTTTT
cdr3_aa: CASSRVPGLAGGGELFF
clone_size: -
d_call: TRBD2
v_call: TRBV4-1
j_call: TRBJ2-2

cdr3_nt: TGTGCCAGCAGCCCCCCGGGACTAGCTGGGGACACCGGGGAGCTGTTTTTT
cdr3_aa: CASSPPGLAGDTGELFF
clone_size: -
d_call: TRBD2
v_call: TRBV28
j_call: TRBJ2-2

cdr3_nt: TGTGCCAGCAGCAGGGGGATCAGGGTAAACAATGAGCAGTTCTTC
cdr3_aa: CASSRGIRVNNEQFF
clone_size: -
d_call: -
v_call: TRBV5-5
j_call: TRBJ2-1

cdr3_nt: TGTGCCAGCAGTGCGGGACAGGGGGCTCGAGAGACCCAGTACTTC
cdr3_aa: CASSAGQGARETQYF
clone_size: few
d_call: TRBD1
v_call: TRBV2
j_call: TRBJ2-5

cdr3_nt: TGTGCCAGCAGAGAGATCCTCAGGGGACGGACTGAAGCTTTCTTT
cdr3_aa: CASREILRGRTEAFF
clone_size: -
d_call: -
v_call: TRBV27
j_call: TRBJ1-1

cdr3_nt: TGTGCCAGCAGCCCTCCAGGGAAGCACACTGAAGCTTTCTTT
cdr3_aa: CASSPPGKHTEAFF
clone_size: -
d_call: -
v_call: TRBV3-1/TRBV3-2
j_call: TRBJ1-1

cdr3_nt: TGCGCCAGCAGCCAAGGAGGTAAGGATCAGCCCCAGCATTTT
cdr3_aa: CASSQGGKDQPQHF
clone_size: once
d_call: -
v_call: TRBV4-3
j_call: TRBJ1-5

cdr3_nt: TGTGCCAGCAGTAATCTGGGACAGGGATATAATTCACCCCTCCACTTT
cdr3_aa: CASSNLGQGYNSPLHF
clone_size: -
d_call: TRBD1
v_call: TRBV28
j_call: TRBJ1-6

cdr3_nt: TGTGCCAGTAGTATTGGGGGCGACAGGGCCGGATTCTATGGCTACACCTTC
cdr3_aa: CASSIGGDRAGFYGYTF
clone_size: -
d_call: TRBD1
v_call: TRBV19
j_call: TRBJ1-2

cdr3_nt: TGCGCCAGCAGCTTACAGGCAAACACTGAAGCTTTCTTT
cdr3_aa: CASSLQANTEAFF
clone_size: few
d_call: -
v_call: TRBV5-1
j_call: TRBJ1-1

cdr3_nt: TGTGCCAGCAGCTTACAGGATCCAGATACGCAGTATTTT
cdr3_aa: CASSLQDPDTQYF
clone_size: -
d_call: -
v_call: TRBV7-2
j_call: TRBJ2-3

cdr3_nt: TGTGCCAGCAGTTGGAGTAGCGGGAGGCGGGAGCAGTACTTC
cdr3_aa: CASSWSSGRREQYF
clone_size: -
d_call: TRBD2
v_call: TRBV6-2/TRBV6-3
j_call: TRBJ2-7

cdr3_nt: TGTGCCAGCAGTCCGAGAAGTGGATGGACAGCGAACACTGAAGCTTTCTTT
cdr3_aa: CASSPRSGWTANTEAFF
clone_size: few
d_call: -
v_call: TRBV27
j_call: TRBJ1-1

cdr3_nt: TGTGCCAGCAGCCTGAGAACGATGCGGGACAGGGGGCCCGGGGAGCTGTTTTTT
cdr3_aa: CASSLRTMRDRGPGELFF
clone_size: -
d_call: TRBD1
v_call: TRBV7-2
j_call: TRBJ2-2

cdr3_nt: TGTGCCAGCAGCGCAGGGGGCGCATATAATTCACCCCTCCACTTT
cdr3_aa: CASSAGGAYNSPLHF
clone_size: -
d_call: TRBD1
v_call: TRBV3-1/TRBV3-2
j_call: TRBJ1-6

cdr3_nt: TGTGCCAGTACCACCGGGACTAGTTTTGACAATGAGCAGTTCTTC
cdr3_aa: CASTTGTSFDNEQFF
clone_size: -
d_call: TRBD2
v_call: TRBV19
j_call: TRBJ2-1

cdr3_nt: TGTGCCAGCAGTTTATTTGGGACAGGGGGCTCCGAGCAGTACTTC
cdr3_aa: CASSLFGTGGSEQYF
clone_size: -
d_call: TRBD1
v_call: TRBV27
j_call: TRBJ2-7

cdr3_nt: TGTGCCAGCAGTCTCGGGACAGGGGCGATTGGGGCCAACGTCCTGACTTTC
cdr3_aa: CASSLGTGAIGANVLTF
clone_size: -
d_call: TRBD1
v_call: TRBV6-2/TRBV6-3
j_call: TRBJ2-6

cdr3_nt: TGCGCCAGCAGCTTGGCCGACAGGGGTTGGACCGAGCAGTACTTC
cdr3_aa: CASSLADRGWTEQYF
clone_size: -
d_call: TRBD1
v_call: TRBV5-1
j_call: TRBJ2-7

cdr3_nt: TGTGCCAGCAGTAAACTAGCGGGAGGTTACAATGAGCAGTTCTTC
cdr3_aa: CASSKLAGGYNEQFF
clone_size: -
d_call: TRBD2
v_call: TRBV6-5
j_call: TRBJ2-1

cdr3_nt: TGCGCCAGCAGCCAGGCCCGTATGGGGGCCATGAGCTCCTATAATTCACCCCTCCACTTT
cdr3_aa: CASSQARMGAMSSYNSPLHF
clone_size: -
d_call: -
v_call: TRBV4-1
j_call: TRBJ1-6

cdr3_nt: TGTGCCAGCAGACCCGGGACTAGCGGATACAATGAGCAGTTCTTC
cdr3_aa: CASRPGTSGYNEQFF
clone_size: -
d_call: TRBD2
v_call: TRBV3-1/TRBV3-2
j_call: TRBJ2-1

cdr3_nt: TGTGCCAGCAGCCCGACTGGAGGAACCCCATTAAGTGTGTTCTTC
cdr3_aa: CASSPTGGTPLSVFF
clone_size: -
d_call: -
v_call: TRBV7-6
j_call: TRBJ2-1

cdr3_nt: TGTGCCAGCAGCGTATCTAGCGGGGGGTCAAGCTCCTACAATGAGCAGTTCTTC
cdr3_aa: CASSVSSGGSSSYNEQFF
clone_size: few
d_call: TRBD2
v_call: TRBV9
j_call: TRBJ2-1

cdr3_nt: TGTGCCAGCAGCGTGGAGGGAAGGGGTAATTCACCCCTCCACTTT
cdr3_aa: CASSVEGRGNSPLHF
clone_size: -
d_call: -
v_call: TRBV9
j_call: TRBJ1-6

cdr3_nt: TGTGCCAGCAGCTCCGCTGCGGGATCAGGGTCACCCCTCCACTTT
cdr3_aa: CASSSAAGSGSPLHF
clone_size: -
d_call: -
v_call: TRBV7-2
j_call: TRBJ1-6

cdr3_nt: TGTGCCAGCAGTGAAAGGGGTCTGAACTATGGCTACACCTTC
cdr3_aa: CASSERGLNYGYTF
clone_size: -
d_call: -
v_call: TRBV6-1
j_call: TRBJ1-2

cdr3_nt: TGTGCCAGCAGCCCCTCCCCCGGAAACACCATATATTTT
cdr3_aa: CASSPSPGNTIYF
clone_size: -
d_call: -
v_call: TRBV7-8
j_call: TRBJ1-3

cdr3_nt: TGTGCCAGCAGCGAACAGGGGGCCAATCAGCCCCAGCATTTT
cdr3_aa: CASSEQGANQPQHF
clone_size: -
d_call: TRBD1
v_call: TRBV4-2
j_call: TRBJ1-5

cdr3_nt: TGCGCCAGCAGCCTAACAGGGCCCGTGACTGGAAACACCATATATTTT
cdr3_aa: CASSLTGPVTGNTIYF
clone_size: -
d_call: -
v_call: TRBV5-1
j_call: TRBJ1-3

cdr3_nt: TGTGCCTGGAGACTTCGGGGGGGGCTGAGCACTGAAGCTTTCTTT
cdr3_aa: CAWRLRGGLSTEAFF
clone_size: once
d_call: -
v_call: TRBV30
j_call: TRBJ1-1

cdr3_nt: TGCGCCAGCAGCTTGGAGGAGAACACAGATACGCAGTATTTT
cdr3_aa: CASSLEENTDTQYF
clone_size: -
d_call: -
v_call: TRBV5-1
j_call: TRBJ2-3

cdr3_nt: TGTGCCAGCAGCCATCTAGCGGGGGGGCTAGGAGATACGCAGTATTTT
cdr3_aa: CASSHLAGGLGDTQYF
clone_size: -
d_call: TRBD2
v_call: TRBV5-6
j_call: TRBJ2-3

cdr3_nt: TGTGCCATCAGATCAGGGGAGGGTGAAGCTTTCTTT
cdr3_aa: CAIRSGEGEAFF
clone_size: -
d_call: -
v_call: TRBV10-3
j_call: TRBJ1-1

cdr3_nt: TGTGCCAGCACGGGACACCCGAACTATGGCTACACCTTC
cdr3_aa: CASTGHPNYGYTF
clone_size: once
d_call: -
v_call: TRBV25-1
j_call: TRBJ1-2